Each of the 26 T cell receptor beta chains below was sequenced from the same sample in a study of chemoradiotherapy in HPV16-positive cancers (dated by TCRdb to between 2020 and 2023). Libraries came from the immunoSEQ multiplex PCR assay. The table comes from immuneACCESS by way of TCRdb, which keeps in-frame sequences with V and J called. Part of the clones is missing from these tables; in studies checked, under half for an unresolved V gene and the rest for unknown reasons. For this sample there are a few thousand clones; 83% appear just once. Clones ranked in the top ten supply about 3% of the sample. Specimen: tumor tissue, collected from a patient who underwent chemoradiotherapy. The receptors here all came from a human donor with HPV-associated anogenital cancer.

The CDR3 reads CASSFGGGTDTQYF. CDR3 nucleotides: TGTGCCAGCAGTTTTGGAGGAGGCACAGATACGCAGTATTTT. The V call is TRBV27, the J call TRBJ2-3; D perhaps matches TRBD2 (5 bases). Trimming shortened V by 3 bases and J by 1 base, and 8 bases separated the two germline ends. The CDR3 extends over 14 amino acids. CDR1 is MNHEY, CDR2 SMNVEV, per germline (reference sequence).

For the CDR3, the DNA is TGCGCCAGCAGATCGGGGACAGGGAAGAGCAATCAGCCCCAGCATTTT. This codes for CASRSGTGKSNQPQHF. The V and J genes are TRBV10-1 and TRBJ1-5; TRBD1 agrees at 9 bases. Germline V gene lookup returns CDR1 WNHNN and CDR2 SYGVQD (reference sequence). The CDR3 has 16 residues. The V segment lost 6 bases and the J segment 1 base; nucleotides outside the gene matches: 7.

The J gene is TRBJ2-1, the V gene TRBV7-8; 11 bases fit TRBD2. The CDR3 has 18 amino acids. The V gene end was trimmed by 2 bases and the J gene end by 2 bases; junction bases not matched to a gene: 8. The germline V gene has CDR1 SGHVS and CDR2 FQNEAQ. This chain's CDR3 is CASSLTGSGGDAYNEQFF. In DNA form, the CDR3 reads TGTGCCAGCAGCTTAACGGGTAGCGGGGGGGACGCCTACAATGAGCAGTTCTTC. Full variable domain (outside the CDR3, taken from reference TRBV7-8 and TRBJ2-1): GAGVSQSPRYKVAKRGQDVALRCDPISGHVSLFWYQQALGQGPEFLTYFQNEAQLDKSGLPSDRFFAERPEGSVSTLKIQRTQQEDSAVYLCASSLTGSGGDAYNEQFFGPGTRLTVL.

The chain combines TRBV27 with TRBJ1-3, with TRBD1 matching 7 bases. J gave up 0 bases and V 6 bases, and 8 bases lay outside the gene matches. The CDR3 runs 16 residues. The germline V gene has CDR1 MNHEY and CDR2 SMNVEV (reference sequence). The CDR3 here is CASSPMYRGSGNTIYF. CDR3 in DNA: TGTGCCAGCAGCCCAATGTACAGGGGCTCTGGAAACACCATATATTTT.

The chain recombines TRBV11-2 with TRBJ2-4; a possible D gene is TRBD1 (5 bases). V lost 5 bases and J 0 bases, leaving 11 bases between the germline ends. The length of the CDR3 is 15 residues. Germline V CDR1 and CDR2: SGHAT, FQNNGV. CDR3 nucleotide sequence: TGTGCCAGCAGCCCAAACAGGCTAGCCAAAAACATTCAGTACTTC. It translates to CASSPNRLAKNIQYF.

CDR3 in amino acids: CASSPQGLLRRSSGNTIYF. CDR3 coding DNA: TGTGCCAGCAGCCCCCAGGGTTTATTACGACGGAGCTCTGGAAACACCATATATTTT. The gene calls are TRBV7-2 and TRBJ1-3; D possibly corresponds to TRBD1 (5 bases). CDR1 is SGHTA, CDR2 FQGNSA, per germline. The CDR3 contains 19 residues. Trimming removed 5 bases at V and 0 bases at J, with 23 bases between.

The CDR3 spells CASSVFLGQVSAPLHF. The CDR3 DNA follows: TGTGCCAGCAGTGTATTCCTGGGGCAGGTCTCAGCACCCCTCCACTTT. This chain connects TRBV6-1 to TRBJ1-6, with D maybe TRBD1 (5 bases). V lost 4 bases, J lost 11 bases, and 21 bases lay in between. The germline V gene has CDR1 MNHNS and CDR2 SASEGT. This CDR3 is 16 amino acids long.

The rearrangement links TRBV18 to TRBJ2-3, with 8 bases fitting TRBD1. The V and J ends lost 3 bases and 5 bases, in that order; junction bases with no gene match: 1. The CDR3 length is 13 residues. Germline assignment: CDR1 KGHSH and CDR2 LQKENI. This CDR3 reads CASSPTGGDTQYF. As DNA, the CDR3 is TGTGCCAGCTCACCTACAGGGGGAGATACGCAGTATTTT.

The genes are TRBV5-1 and TRBJ2-7; D gene unclear. V was pared by 0 bases and J by 5 bases, with 9 bases between. The CDR3 spans 13 residues. From germline, CDR1 is SGHRS and CDR2 YFSETQ. The CDR3: CASSLAGGDEQYF. In DNA, the CDR3 is TGCGCCAGCAGCTTGGCCGGCGGCGACGAGCAGTACTTC.

V usage is TRBV6-5 and J usage is TRBJ2-2, with D tentatively TRBD2 (5 bases). This CDR3 contains 15 residues. V lost 4 bases and J 4 bases, leaving 13 bases between the germline ends. CDR1 MNHEY and CDR2 SVGAGI come from the germline V gene. The CDR3 nucleotides read TGTGCCAGCAGTTCCCTGGGAGTGCGCACCGGGGAGCTGTTTTTT. Protein: CASSSLGVRTGELFF.

V gene TRBV6-5 combines with J gene TRBJ2-7; 7 bases agree with TRBD2. Germline V CDR1 and CDR2: MNHEY, SVGAGI. Trimming at V came to 4 bases and at J to 3 bases, leaving 6 bases not matched to a gene. The CDR3 covers 14 residues. The CDR3: CASSSTGTIYEQYF. In DNA form, the CDR3 reads TGTGCCAGCAGTTCCACCGGGACTATCTACGAGCAGTACTTC.

This chain uses TRBV18 with TRBJ2-6, with D perhaps assigned TRBD1 or TRBD2 (5 bases each). Per germline, CDR1 KGHSH and CDR2 LQKENI. The CDR3 runs 15 residues. V dropped 5 bases and J dropped 2 bases, with 10 bases sitting between them. CDR3 in DNA: TGTGCCAGCTCAGTCCAGGGAGCTGGGGCCAACGTCCTGACTTTC. This translates into CASSVQGAGANVLTF.

CDR3 loop: CASSQDGLRNEQFF. In nucleotides, the CDR3 is TGCGCCAGCAGCCAAGATGGGCTGAGGAATGAGCAGTTCTTC. V usage is TRBV4-3 and J usage is TRBJ2-1; D uncertain. The CDR3 is 14 residues long. CDR1 and CDR2 (germline): LGHNA, YSLEER. Trimming took off 0 bases at V and 7 bases at J, with 10 bases between the two ends.

This rearrangement joins TRBV6-1 to TRBJ2-3; 7 bases align to TRBD2. The CDR3 sequence is 15 residues long. Germline loops: CDR1 MNHNS, CDR2 SASEGT. V shed 3 bases, J shed 1 base, and the junction held 4 bases outside the gene matches. The CDR3 DNA reads as TGTGCCAGCAGTGAGGAGCGGGGAGGCACAGATACGCAGTATTTT. It codes for CASSEERGGTDTQYF.

The chain uses TRBV23-1 and TRBJ1-3, with 10 nucleotides matching TRBD1. TRBV23-1 is filed as an ORF, its function uncertain. Trimming cost V 3 bases and J 0 bases; bases outside gene matches: 11. The CDR3 extends over 19 amino acids. The CDR3 protein is CASSQNVPGQGSSGNTIYF. The DNA for the CDR3 is TGCGCCAGCAGTCAGAATGTCCCGGGACAGGGGTCCTCTGGAAACACCATATATTTT.

The chain has TRBV6-1 and TRBJ2-7; TRBD1 is a possible D gene (6 bases). The V end lost 2 bases, the J end lost 1 base, and 12 bases lay between the germline ends. This CDR3 is 15 amino acids long. CDR1 and CDR2 (germline): MNHNS, SASEGT. The CDR3 protein is CASSELAGASYEQYF. As DNA, the CDR3 is TGTGCCAGCAGTGAACTCGCAGGGGCGTCCTACGAGCAGTACTTC.

This rearrangement joins TRBV28 to TRBJ2-6; D tentatively reads TRBD1 or TRBD2 (5 bases each). CDR1 is MDHEN, CDR2 SYDVKM, per germline. The CDR3 length is 16 residues. Trimming removed 6 bases from V and 6 bases from J, with 18 bases in between. This CDR3 is CASSPGTALVANVLTF. CDR3 coding DNA: TGTGCCAGCAGCCCGGGGACGGCTCTGGTGGCCAACGTCCTGACTTTC.

The J gene is TRBJ2-3, the V gene TRBV6-5; D unresolved. There are 14 residues in the CDR3. CDR1 MNHEY and CDR2 SVGAGI come from the germline V gene. V lost 2 bases and J 4 bases, leaving 10 bases between the germline ends. CDR3 coding DNA: TGTGCCAGCAGTTACGGGTGGGAATCAGATACGCAGTATTTT. This translates into CASSYGWESDTQYF.

This clone was picked up one time. The V gene is TRBV27, the J gene TRBJ2-2, with 7 positions matching TRBD2. Germline loops: CDR1 MNHEY, CDR2 SMNVEV (reference sequence). The CDR3 length is 16 residues. The trim removed 3 bases at V and 8 bases at J, leaving 12 bases unmatched. CDR3 in amino acids: CASSLVGGMSAGELFF. The CDR3 DNA follows: TGTGCCAGCAGTTTGGTGGGGGGGATGTCTGCTGGGGAGCTGTTTTTT.

The gene calls are TRBV29-1 and TRBJ2-6, with D perhaps being TRBD1 or TRBD2 (5 bases each). Trimming shortened V by 1 base and J by 0 bases, and 10 bases separated the two germline ends. Looked up from germline, CDR1 is SQVTM and CDR2 is ANQGSEA. This CDR3 has 16 residues. CDR3 residues: CSVEGGAFSGANVLTF. Written as DNA, the CDR3 is TGCAGCGTTGAAGGAGGGGCCTTCTCTGGGGCCAACGTCCTGACTTTC. The full variable domain, completed using reference TRBV29-1 and TRBJ2-6, is SAVISQKPSRDICQRGTSLTIQCQVDSQVTMMFWYRQQPGQSLTLIATANQGSEATYESGFVIDKFPISRPNLTFSTLTVSNMSPEDSSIYLCSVEGGAFSGANVLTFGAGSRLTVL.

This chain links TRBV15 with TRBJ1-6, with 10 bases fitting TRBD1. V trimming: 3 bases; J trimming: 7 bases; junction bases outside the gene matches: 3. Germline V gene lookup returns CDR1 LNHNV and CDR2 YYDKDF (reference sequence). The CDR3 covers 15 residues. Here the CDR3 DNA reads TGTGCCACCAGCAGGGGACAGGGGCAAAATTCACCCCTCCACTTT. The encoded protein is CATSRGQGQNSPLHF.

This clone showed up just once. The chain couples TRBV12-1 to TRBJ2-3. TRBV12-1 corresponds to a pseudogene. CDR3 length: 14 residues. In nucleotides, the CDR3 is TGTGCCAGCAGCTTTGCATGGGACACAGATACGCAGTATTTT. It is translated as CASSFAWDTDTQYF.

The chain uses TRBV19 and TRBJ2-7, with TRBD1 matching 7 bases. This CDR3 contains 11 residues. CDR1 and CDR2 (germline): LNHDA, SQIVND (reference sequence). V was pared by 10 bases and J by 5 bases, with 5 bases of the junction left unmatched. CDR3 loop: CATGQAHEQYF. The CDR3 DNA follows: TGTGCCACAGGACAGGCCCACGAGCAGTACTTC.

This rearrangement joins TRBV7-8 to TRBJ1-1; D is ambiguous. This CDR3 comprises 13 residues. Germline V gene sequence: CDR1 SGHVS, CDR2 FQNEAQ. The V gene lost 5 bases and the J gene lost 3 bases, with 10 bases spanning the gap. Here the CDR3 reads CASSPQKDTEAFF. CDR3 nucleotide sequence: TGTGCCAGCAGCCCTCAGAAGGACACTGAAGCTTTCTTT.

J is TRBJ2-1 and V is TRBV5-1; D possibly corresponds to TRBD2 (6 bases). The CDR3 spans 13 residues. Trimming stripped 4 bases from V and 6 bases from J, with 11 bases between. CDR1 is SGHRS, CDR2 YFSETQ, per germline. The DNA for the CDR3 is TGCGCCAGCAGCCCGGGACTTACCAATGAGCAGTTCTTC. Protein: CASSPGLTNEQFF.

This chain joins TRBV18 and TRBJ1-2, with a tentative D call TRBD1 (5 bases). Trimming pared 2 bases from V and 3 bases from J, leaving 13 bases between. The V gene's germline CDR1 is KGHSH and CDR2 LQKENI. This CDR3 contains 15 residues. The CDR3 bases are TGTGCCAGCTCACCATCGAGTCGGGGGGACTATGGCTACACCTTC. Translated: CASSPSSRGDYGYTF.